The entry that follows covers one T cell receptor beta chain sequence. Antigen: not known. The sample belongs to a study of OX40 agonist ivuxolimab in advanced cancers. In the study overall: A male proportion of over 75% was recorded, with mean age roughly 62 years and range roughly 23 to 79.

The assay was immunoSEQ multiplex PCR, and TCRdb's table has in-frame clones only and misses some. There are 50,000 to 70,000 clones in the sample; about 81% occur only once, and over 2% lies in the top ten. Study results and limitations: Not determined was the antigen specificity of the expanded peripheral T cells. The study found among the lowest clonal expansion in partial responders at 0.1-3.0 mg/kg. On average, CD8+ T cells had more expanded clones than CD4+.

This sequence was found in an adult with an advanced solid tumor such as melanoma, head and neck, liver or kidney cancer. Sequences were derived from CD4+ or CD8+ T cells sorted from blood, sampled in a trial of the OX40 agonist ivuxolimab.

The CDR3, as DNA: TGTGCCAGCTCAAACAGCCAGGGGGTCGATGAAGCTTTCTTT. It yields the protein CASSNSQGVDEAFF. This chain connects TRBV18 to TRBJ1-1; 7 nucleotides line up with TRBD1. Unmatched junction bases numbered 10, after V lost 5 bases and J lost 7 bases. CDR1 KGHSH and CDR2 LQKENI come from the germline V gene. The CDR3 spans 14 residues.